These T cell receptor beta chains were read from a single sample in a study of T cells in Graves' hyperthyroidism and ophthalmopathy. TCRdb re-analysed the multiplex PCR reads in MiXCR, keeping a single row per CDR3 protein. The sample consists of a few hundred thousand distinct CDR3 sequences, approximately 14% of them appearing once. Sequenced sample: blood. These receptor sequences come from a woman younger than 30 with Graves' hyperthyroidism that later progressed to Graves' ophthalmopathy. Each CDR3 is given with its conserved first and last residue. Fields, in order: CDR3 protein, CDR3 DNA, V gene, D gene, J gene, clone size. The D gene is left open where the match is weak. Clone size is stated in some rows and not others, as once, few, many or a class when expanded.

CDR3 protein: CASSTLDSGYTF
CDR3 DNA: TGCGCCAGCAGCACCCTCGACTCGGGCTACACCTTC
V gene: TRBV5-1
D gene: .
J gene: TRBJ1-2
clone size: few

CDR3 protein: CASSWATGSSRSGNTIYF
CDR3 DNA: TGTGCCAGCAGTTGGGCCACCGGGTCCTCCCGCTCTGGAAACACCATATATTTT
V gene: TRBV28
D gene: .
J gene: TRBJ1-3
clone size: .

CDR3 protein: CASSLPWLPYEQYF
CDR3 DNA: TGTGCCAGCAGTCTACCCTGGCTCCCCTACGAGCAGTACTTC
V gene: TRBV7-9
D gene: .
J gene: TRBJ2-7
clone size: .

CDR3 protein: CSVEGTSGLTYEQYF
CDR3 DNA: TGCAGCGTTGAAGGGACTAGCGGGCTGACCTACGAGCAGTACTTC
V gene: TRBV29-1
D gene: TRBD2
J gene: TRBJ2-7
clone size: many

CDR3 protein: CASSPLAVSYNEQFF
CDR3 DNA: TGTGCCAGCAGCCCACTAGCGGTCTCCTACAATGAGCAGTTCTTC
V gene: TRBV7-9
D gene: TRBD2
J gene: TRBJ2-1
clone size: few

CDR3 protein: CASSLAGEAGYEQFF
CDR3 DNA: TGTGCCAGCTCGTTGGCGGGAGAAGCGGGCTATGAGCAGTTCTTC
V gene: TRBV18
D gene: TRBD2
J gene: TRBJ2-1
clone size: many

CDR3 protein: CAISDGITQYF
CDR3 DNA: TGTGCCATCAGTGACGGGATAACGCAGTATTTT
V gene: TRBV10-3
D gene: .
J gene: TRBJ2-3
clone size: few

CDR3 protein: CSARSDRGLQTQYF
CDR3 DNA: TGCAGTGCTAGAAGTGACAGGGGGCTTCAGACCCAGTACTTC
V gene: TRBV20-1
D gene: TRBD1
J gene: TRBJ2-5
clone size: many

CDR3 protein: CAGSPRQGAPMTEAFF
CDR3 DNA: TGTGCCGGCAGCCCCAGACAGGGGGCGCCGATGACTGAAGCTTTCTTT
V gene: TRBV9
D gene: TRBD1
J gene: TRBJ1-1
clone size: .

CDR3 protein: CASTWGASSGNTSDTQYF
CDR3 DNA: TGTGCCAGTACCTGGGGGGCCAGTAGCGGGAATACTTCAGATACGCAGTATTTT
V gene: TRBV2
D gene: TRBD2
J gene: TRBJ2-3
clone size: .

CDR3 protein: CASSLGGTGNEQFF
CDR3 DNA: TGTGCCAGCAGTTTAGGAGGGACGGGCAATGAGCAGTTCTTC
V gene: TRBV12-3/TRBV12-4
D gene: .
J gene: TRBJ2-1
clone size: few

CDR3 protein: CASSRHWHRRRGYTF
CDR3 DNA: TGCGCCAGCAGCCGCCATTGGCACAGGAGGCGAGGCTACACCTTC
V gene: TRBV4-1
D gene: .
J gene: TRBJ1-2
clone size: many

CDR3 protein: CASRPLYGQGSTDTQYF
CDR3 DNA: TGTGCCAGCAGGCCACTATATGGACAGGGGTCCACAGATACGCAGTATTTT
V gene: TRBV2
D gene: TRBD1
J gene: TRBJ2-3
clone size: .

CDR3 protein: CASSLAAPFYEQYF
CDR3 DNA: TGTGCCAGCAGCTTAGCGGCCCCCTTCTACGAGCAGTACTTC
V gene: TRBV28
D gene: .
J gene: TRBJ2-7
clone size: .

CDR3 protein: CASSLGQGQDSGDNEQFF
CDR3 DNA: TGTGCCAGCAGCTTGGGACAGGGTCAAGATAGTGGGGACAATGAGCAGTTCTTC
V gene: TRBV7-6
D gene: TRBD1
J gene: TRBJ2-1
clone size: few

CDR3 protein: CSARRVQGAIYNEQFF
CDR3 DNA: TGCAGTGCTAGGAGGGTCCAGGGGGCGATTTACAATGAGCAGTTCTTC
V gene: TRBV20-1
D gene: TRBD1
J gene: TRBJ2-1
clone size: .

CDR3 protein: CASSLVGTSGYNEQFF
CDR3 DNA: TGTGCCAGCAGCTTAGTGGGGACTAGCGGATACAATGAGCAGTTCTTC
V gene: TRBV7-2
D gene: TRBD2
J gene: TRBJ2-1
clone size: few

CDR3 protein: CASSTRPGTSGFYEQYF
CDR3 DNA: TGTGCCAGTAGTACCCGCCCTGGGACTAGCGGGTTCTACGAGCAGTACTTC
V gene: TRBV19
D gene: TRBD2
J gene: TRBJ2-7
clone size: .

CDR3 protein: CATSRAGTEDEQYF
CDR3 DNA: TGTGCCACCAGCAGAGCCGGGACAGAGGACGAGCAGTACTTC
V gene: TRBV15
D gene: TRBD1
J gene: TRBJ2-7
clone size: few